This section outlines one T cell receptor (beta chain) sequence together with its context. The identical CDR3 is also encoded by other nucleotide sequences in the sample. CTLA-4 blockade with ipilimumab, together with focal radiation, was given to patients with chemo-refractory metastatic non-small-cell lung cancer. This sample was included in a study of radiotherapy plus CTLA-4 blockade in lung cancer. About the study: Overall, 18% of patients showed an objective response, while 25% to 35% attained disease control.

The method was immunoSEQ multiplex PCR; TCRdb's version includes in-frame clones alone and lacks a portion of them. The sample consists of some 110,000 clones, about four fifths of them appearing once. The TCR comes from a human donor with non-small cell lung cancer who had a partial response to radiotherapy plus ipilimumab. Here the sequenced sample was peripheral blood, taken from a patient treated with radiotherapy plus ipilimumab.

The CDR3 loop reads CASSPGGSNQPQHF. In DNA, the CDR3 is TGTGCCAGCAGTCCAGGGGGTAGCAATCAGCCCCAGCATTTT. The rearrangement joins TRBV28 to TRBJ1-5; TRBD1 agrees at 7 bases. The V gene end was trimmed by 5 bases and the J gene end by 0 bases; junction bases not matched to a gene: 1. This CDR3 comprises 14 residues. CDR1 and CDR2 (germline): MDHEN, SYDVKM.